This T cell receptor beta chain was recovered during a study of T cell responses to AZD1222 COVID-19 vaccine. Study results and limitations: There were mostly white British donors and more females than males, and clonal diversity was possibly underestimated. At 160-218 and 743-854, vaccine-associated CD4 TCRs were dominant, and they spanned spike. Following two doses of AZD1222, Spike-specific TCR breadth and depth rose.

The data were produced by immunoSEQ multiplex PCR, yet TCRdb's version contains in-frame clones alone and is incomplete. The table has about 120,000 clones, approximately 87% seen once; the top ten hold 12%. V was clipped by 3 bases and J by 1 base; unmatched bases: 8. Germline V gene lookup returns CDR1 DFQATT and CDR2 SNEGSKA (reference sequence). The CDR3 totals 16 residues. Points on this clone: Its antigen is unknown.

The chain combines TRBV20-1 with TRBJ2-3, with 9 bases aligning to TRBD2. The sequences come from peripheral blood, collected on day 0 of AZD1222 vaccination. This receptor was obtained from an adult in good health. The DNA for the CDR3 is TGCAGTGCTAGTGCTAGCGGGAAGTCCGGCACAGATACGCAGTATTTT. Its protein is CSASASGKSGTDTQYF.